These 22 T cell receptor beta chains were all obtained from the same sample, sequenced in a study of cytomegalovirus exposure and HLA in healthy donors. Vbeta (60) and Jbeta (13) primers were used in the PCR. Assay used: immunoSEQ multiplex PCR; TCRdb lists only in-frame clones, some missing. This sample has about 120,000 clones, with approximately 78% found just once. Sequences were obtained from PBMCs. The source of these receptors is a woman in her thirties or forties in good health and CMV-seropositive.

CDR3 nucleotide sequence: TGTGCCAGCTCCTCGAACGGGGTCGGTGGCTACACCTTC. It is translated as CASSSNGVGGYTF. V gene TRBV6-5 combines with J gene TRBJ1-2; D gene unclear. The germline V and J ends were trimmed by 8 bases and 7 bases, with 17 bases remaining between them. Per germline, CDR1 MNHEY and CDR2 SVGAGI. This CDR3 spans 13 amino acids.

This chain joins TRBV7-8 and TRBJ1-4, with a tentative D call TRBD1 (6 bases). Trimming removed 5 bases at V and 7 bases at J, with 14 bases between. Germline CDR1 SGHVS, CDR2 FQNEAQ. The CDR3 spans 14 residues. Here the CDR3 DNA reads TGTGCCAGCAGCCCGGTCAGGGGCCTTGAAAAACTGTTTTTT. It encodes CASSPVRGLEKLFF.

The V call is TRBV29-1, the J call TRBJ2-7, with 12 nucleotides matching TRBD2. Germline loops: CDR1 SQVTM, CDR2 ANQGSEA. There are 14 residues in the CDR3. The V and J ends lost 5 bases and 2 bases, in that order; junction bases with no gene match: 4. CDR3 DNA: TGCAGCGTTTCTAGCGGGGGGGGCACCTACGAGCAGTACTTC. It encodes CSVSSGGGTYEQYF.

The J gene is TRBJ2-2, the V gene TRBV5-1; TRBD1 is a possible D gene (5 bases). The V end lost 0 bases, the J end lost 7 bases, and 13 bases lay between the germline ends. Germline V CDR1 and CDR2: SGHRS, YFSETQ. This CDR3 has 15 residues. The CDR3 sequence: CASSLGSQGVGELFF. In nucleotides, the CDR3 is TGCGCCAGCAGCTTGGGGTCGCAGGGCGTCGGGGAGCTGTTTTTT. Filled out from reference TRBV5-1 and TRBJ2-2, the complete variable domain reads KAGVTQTPRYLIKTRGQQVTLSCSPISGHRSVSWYQQTPGQGLQFLFEYFSETQRNKGNFPGRFSGRQFSNSRSEMNVSTLELGDSALYLCASSLGSQGVGELFFGEGSRLTVL.

The chain combines TRBV6-5 with TRBJ1-2; D might be TRBD1 (6 bases). The germline V gene encodes CDR1 MNHEY and CDR2 SVGAGI. The V end was cut by 6 bases, the J end by 5 bases, with 19 bases between. The CDR3 extends over 15 amino acids. CDR3 in DNA: TGTGCCAGCAGCCGAACTCCACAGGGCGGGTATGGCTACACCTTC. Residues: CASSRTPQGGYGYTF.

The chain is built from TRBV6-5 and TRBJ2-7, with D tentatively TRBD1 (6 bases). Trimming cost V 5 bases and J 6 bases, with 17 bases left between them. The CDR3 is made up of 14 amino acids. Germline CDR1 and CDR2: MNHEY and SVGAGI. The CDR3 here is CASSRFRQALEQYF. The CDR3 DNA reads as TGTGCCAGCAGTCGATTTCGACAGGCCCTCGAGCAGTACTTC.

A single count supports this clone. The genes are TRBV5-1 and TRBJ2-1, with D perhaps matching TRBD1 (8 bases). Trimming stripped 4 bases from V and 7 bases from J, with 15 bases between. The CDR3 is 14 amino acids. The germline CDR1 and CDR2 sequences are SGHRS and YFSETQ. The CDR3 here is CASSTGGGRNEQFF. CDR3 coding DNA: TGCGCCAGCAGCACAGGGGGGGGGCGGAATGAGCAGTTCTTC.

The rearrangement links TRBV27 to TRBJ1-5, with D unresolved. Deletions cut 5 bases from V and 0 bases from J, with 5 bases between. The CDR3 runs to 13 residues. Germline V lookup: CDR1 MNHEY, CDR2 SMNVEV (reference sequence). The CDR3 coding sequence is TGTGCCAGCAGTCTAGTTAGCAATCAGCCCCAGCATTTT. It is translated as CASSLVSNQPQHF.

This rearrangement joins TRBV9 to TRBJ1-6, with D perhaps matching TRBD1 (5 bases). Germline CDR1 is SGDLS and CDR2 is YYNGEE. CDR3 length equals 13 residues. The V end was cut by 3 bases, the J end by 6 bases, with 7 bases between. The CDR3 spells CASSETVNSPLHF. Here the CDR3 DNA reads TGTGCCAGCAGCGAGACAGTTAATTCACCCCTCCACTTT.

The chain employs TRBV7-8 and TRBJ1-4; a possible D gene is TRBD1 (5 bases). Germline V gene lookup returns CDR1 SGHVS and CDR2 FQNEAQ. V was cut by 2 bases and J by 7 bases, with 20 bases left in between. CDR3 length: 17 residues. Here the CDR3 reads CASSLFLFRGEGEKLFF. Here the CDR3 DNA reads TGTGCCAGCAGCTTATTCCTTTTTCGGGGGGAAGGTGAAAAACTGTTTTTT.

The rearrangement joins TRBV27 to TRBJ1-1; the match to TRBD1 covers 7 bases. Trimming removed 4 bases from V and 0 bases from J; junction bases left unmatched: 2. Germline V CDR1 and CDR2: MNHEY, SMNVEV (reference sequence). The CDR3 loop spans 14 amino acids. The CDR3, as DNA: TGTGCCAGCAGTTCCGGGACAGTGAACACTGAAGCTTTCTTT. It specifies CASSSGTVNTEAFF.

The chain is built from TRBV5-1 and TRBJ2-1; 9 nucleotides align to TRBD2. The CDR3 is 16 amino acids. Germline CDR1 and CDR2: SGHRS and YFSETQ. The J segment lost 6 bases and the V segment lost 4 bases, leaving 11 bases of the junction unmatched. For the CDR3, the DNA is TGCGCCAGCAGCGTAGATAGCGGGGGCAGCTTCAATGAGCAGTTCTTC. Encoded protein: CASSVDSGGSFNEQFF.

This clone showed up just a few times. This chain links TRBV5-1 with TRBJ1-6, with a weak D call TRBD1 (5 bases). The CDR3 covers 16 residues. Germline CDR1 and CDR2: SGHRS and YFSETQ. Deletions cut 2 bases from V and 6 bases from J, with 15 bases between. The CDR3 DNA sequence: TGCGCCAGCAGCTTCTTTCCGGCAGGGATTAATTCACCCCTCCACTTT. Translated, it gives CASSFFPAGINSPLHF.

This clone has just one count. J is TRBJ1-4 and V is TRBV6-6; 9 nucleotides match TRBD1. CDR1 MNHNY and CDR2 SVGAGI come from the germline V gene (reference sequence). V was clipped by 5 bases and J by 8 bases; unmatched bases: 6. This CDR3 has 14 amino acids. CDR3 sequence: CASSLQGAREKLFF. The CDR3 nucleotides are TGTGCCAGCAGTCTACAGGGGGCGCGCGAAAAACTGTTTTTT.

The rearrangement links TRBV10-3 to TRBJ1-2, with 7 bases lining up with TRBD1. In germline, CDR1 is ENHRY, CDR2 SYGVKD. Trimming took 5 bases from V and 3 from J; bases not matched to a gene: 12. The CDR3 extends over 16 amino acids. CDR3 residues: CAISPSGTAIDYGYTF. CDR3 nucleotide sequence: TGTGCCATCAGTCCATCCGGGACAGCGATCGACTATGGCTACACCTTC.

With respect to this clone: At one end, the junction sequence differs from germline, possibly due to a read error. J is TRBJ1-6 and V is TRBV5-1; 10 bases map to TRBD1. Germline V lookup: CDR1 SGHRS, CDR2 YFSETQ. The CDR3 covers 15 residues. CDR3 nucleotide sequence: TGCGCCAACAGCACCCGGGACAGGGGTAATTCACCCCTCCACTTT. Its protein is CANSTRDRGNSPLHF.

The CDR3 here is CASSLEGGVKTQYF. The CDR3 nucleotides read TGTGCCAGCAGCTTGGAGGGCGGGGTAAAGACCCAGTACTTC. The chain couples TRBV5-4 to TRBJ2-5, with a weak D call TRBD2 (6 bases). CDR1 and CDR2 (germline): SGHNT, YYREEE (reference sequence). There are 14 residues in the CDR3. With 0 bases removed from V and 6 bases from J, the gap between germline ends came to 12 bases. Based on the CDR3 plus reference TRBV5-4 and TRBJ2-5, the full variable domain is ETGVTQSPTHLIKTRGQQVTLRCSSQSGHNTVSWYQQALGQGPQFIFQYYREEENGRGNFPPRFSGLQFPNYSSELNVNALELDDSALYLCASSLEGGVKTQYFGPGTRLLVL.

This chain connects TRBV14 to TRBJ2-7, with 12 bases fitting TRBD2. This CDR3 has 18 amino acids. Unmatched junction bases numbered 11, after V lost 2 bases and J lost 3 bases. The germline CDR1 and CDR2 sequences are SGHDN and FVKESK. The CDR3 nucleotides read TGTGCCAGCAGCCAAAGAACTAGCGGGGGGACAATCCTCTACGAGCAGTACTTC. It encodes CASSQRTSGGTILYEQYF.

CDR3 DNA sequence: TGTGCCAGCAGAGCCAGGGGGCGTGCGTCCGGCTACACCTTC. This codes for CASRARGRASGYTF. The chain recombines TRBV27 with TRBJ1-2; 8 bases agree with TRBD1. V shed 6 bases and J 8 bases; nucleotides not matched to a gene: 11. This CDR3 comprises 14 residues. Germline V gene sequence: CDR1 MNHEY, CDR2 SMNVEV (reference sequence).

In this sample, this clone turned up a few times. The chain employs TRBV19 and TRBJ2-7, with 10 nucleotides matching TRBD1. The CDR3 contains 15 residues. V gave up 4 bases and J gave up 4 bases; unmatched junction bases: 7. CDR1 LNHDA and CDR2 SQIVND come from the germline V gene (reference sequence). CDR3 loop: CASSTRTGGKYEQYF. For the CDR3, the DNA is TGTGCCAGTAGTACTCGGACAGGGGGGAAGTACGAGCAGTACTTC.

The chain recombines TRBV7-9 with TRBJ1-1, with a possible D match to TRBD1 (6 bases). V lost 2 bases, J lost 7 bases, and 11 bases lay in between. The length of the CDR3 is 13 residues. Germline V lookup: CDR1 SEHNR, CDR2 FQNEAQ (reference sequence). The CDR3 bases are TGTGCCAGCAGCTTAAAGGGGGACATTGAAGCTTTCTTT. Its protein is CASSLKGDIEAFF.

This clone has only one observation. The rearrangement joins TRBV11-2 to TRBJ1-2; 9 nucleotides match TRBD1. The CDR3 runs to 12 residues. J was trimmed by 8 bases and V by 5 bases; bases with no gene match: 3. The V gene's germline CDR1 is SGHAT and CDR2 FQNNGV. The CDR3 coding sequence is TGTGCCAGCAGCAGGACAGGGGACGGCTACACCTTC. Encoded protein: CASSRTGDGYTF.